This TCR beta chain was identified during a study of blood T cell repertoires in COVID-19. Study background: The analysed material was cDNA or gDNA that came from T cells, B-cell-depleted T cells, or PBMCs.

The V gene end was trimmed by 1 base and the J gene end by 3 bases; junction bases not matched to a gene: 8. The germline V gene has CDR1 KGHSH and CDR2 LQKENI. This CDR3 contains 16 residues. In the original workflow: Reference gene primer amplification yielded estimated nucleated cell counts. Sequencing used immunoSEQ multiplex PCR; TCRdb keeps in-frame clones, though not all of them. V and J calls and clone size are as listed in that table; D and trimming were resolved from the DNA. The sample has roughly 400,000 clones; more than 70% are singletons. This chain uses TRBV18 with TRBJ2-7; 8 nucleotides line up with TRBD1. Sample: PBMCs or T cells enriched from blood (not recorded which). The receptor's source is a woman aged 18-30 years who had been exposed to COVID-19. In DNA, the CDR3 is TGTGCCAGCTCACCACGTGCCGGGACAGGCGTCTACGAGCAGTACTTC. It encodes CASSPRAGTGVYEQYF.